These T cell receptor beta chains were read from a single sample in a study of sequential checkpoint blockade in melanoma. Sequencing was performed with immunoSEQ multiplex PCR; in TCRdb, only in-frame clones are kept and a portion is missing. The sample gives about 21,000 clones, roughly four fifths of which show up once; over 50% is in the top ten. The source material was CD8+ T cells sorted from blood (inferred from file names), sampled from a patient given nivolumab and ipilimumab in sequence. The receptors were gathered from a human donor with melanoma. Each CDR3 is given with its conserved first and last residue. D genes are given only for firm matches. The size of a clone is reported for some rows only, either as once, few or many, or as a class for expanded clones.

>TRBV27|.|TRBJ2-7|.
TGTGCCAGCAGGCCGGGGACAAACTACGAGCAGTACTTC
CASRPGTNYEQYF
>TRBV7-9|.|TRBJ1-1|TRBD1
TGTGCCAGCAGCCCGTTCGGGACAGGGGACACTGAAGCTTTCTTT
CASSPFGTGDTEAFF
>TRBV29-1|.|TRBJ1-1|.
TGCAGCGTTGACCAGGGGTGGGGTACTGAAGCTTTCTTT
CSVDQGWGTEAFF
>TRBV6-1|.|TRBJ2-7|.
TGTGCCAGCAGCCCCCCTTTAACAGGAAACTACGAGCAGTACTTC
CASSPPLTGNYEQYF
>TRBV6-5|.|TRBJ2-7|.
TGTGCCAGCAGTTACGGGGGCACTCCCTACGAGCAGTACTTC
CASSYGGTPYEQYF
>TRBV6-6|.|TRBJ2-1|TRBD2
TGTGCCAGCAGCCGCCCACTAGCGGGGGGGCTTGAGCAGTTCTTC
CASSRPLAGGLEQFF
>TRBV19|once|TRBJ1-6|TRBD1
TGTGCCACCCGGACAGGGGACTCACCCCTCCACTTT
CATRTGDSPLHF
>TRBV7-3|.|TRBJ2-3|TRBD1
TGTGCCAGCAGCCCACAGGGGAACACAGATACGCAGTATTTT
CASSPQGNTDTQYF
>TRBV7-8|.|TRBJ2-1|TRBD2
TGTGCCAGCAGCTTTTGGACTAGCGGGGTGACCTACAATGAGCAGTTCTTC
CASSFWTSGVTYNEQFF
>TRBV7-6|.|TRBJ2-7|TRBD1
TGTGCCAGCAGCTTAGCAATGGTCAGGGGGTTATTGGACGAGCAGTACTTC
CASSLAMVRGLLDEQYF
>TRBV28|.|TRBJ1-1|.
TGTGCCAGCAGTCCCACAGGTAATACTGAAGCTTTCTTT
CASSPTGNTEAFF
>TRBV5-6|few|TRBJ2-7|.
TGTGCCAGCAGCTTGAGAACGGGCTACGAGCAGTACTTC
CASSLRTGYEQYF
>TRBV4-3|.|TRBJ1-2|.
TGCGCCAGCAGCCAAGAGTGGGACATAGGCGGCTACACCTTC
CASSQEWDIGGYTF
>TRBV28|.|TRBJ1-4|.
TGTGCCAGCAGTCCCGACACGAGTCCAACTAATGAAAAACTGTTTTTT
CASSPDTSPTNEKLFF
>TRBV27|.|TRBJ2-7|.
TGTGCCAGCAGTTTAACCGGACAATCCTACGAGCAGTACTTC
CASSLTGQSYEQYF
>TRBV21-1|few|TRBJ1-2|.
TGTGCCAGCAGCAATATTTCAAGGACAGGGGGCACCTATGGCTACACCTTC
CASSNISRTGGTYGYTF
>TRBV29-1|.|TRBJ2-7|TRBD2
TGCAGCGTTGAAGATGTCGCGGGGGGGCTTTACGAGCAGTACTTC
CSVEDVAGGLYEQYF
>TRBV5-1|.|TRBJ2-5|TRBD2
TGCGCCAGCAGCCTATCAAGACTAGCCCAAGAGACCCAGTACTTC
CASSLSRLAQETQYF
>TRBV27|.|TRBJ1-2|.
TGTGCCAGCAGTTTAAATGAAGCCTATGGCTACACCTTC
CASSLNEAYGYTF
>TRBV28|once|TRBJ1-2|.
TGTGCCAGCAGTGCGGGGAGGAGCTATGGCTACACCTTC
CASSAGRSYGYTF
>TRBV4-3|.|TRBJ2-1|TRBD1
TGCGCCAGCAGCCAAGGGTTAGGGACAGGCGGTAACAATGAGCAGTTCTTC
CASSQGLGTGGNNEQFF
>TRBV11-1|.|TRBJ1-4|TRBD1
TGTGCCAGCAGCGCAGGGACAGGGCGAACTAATGAAAAACTGTTTTTT
CASSAGTGRTNEKLFF
>TRBV28|.|TRBJ2-4|TRBD1
TGTGCCAGCGCGCCCCGGTACAGGGGGGCGGCCAAAAACATTCAGTACTTC
CASAPRYRGAAKNIQYF
>TRBV5-1|.|TRBJ2-7|TRBD1
TGCGCCAGCAGCCAGACAGGGGCTTTACGCGAGCAGTACTTC
CASSQTGALREQYF
>TRBV28|.|TRBJ1-2|.
TGTGCCAGCAGCCTAACTTCGGCGGGAGGAGGCTATGGCTACACCTTC
CASSLTSAGGGYGYTF
>TRBV10-3|few|TRBJ2-7|.
TGTGCCATCAAAGGGGCGGACAGCTTCTACGAGCAGTACTTC
CAIKGADSFYEQYF